Shown below are 8 T cell receptor beta chains from a single sample sequenced in a study of spatial heterogeneity in lung cancer. Regarding time point: sample taken at primary tumor resection. Unsorted samples of tumor, nontumor lung or frozen PBMC had their whole RNA sequenced. In TCRdb, the 5' RACE reads were re-called with MiXCR into one record per CDR3 protein. The table includes 4,000 to 6,000 distinct CDR3 sequences, around 17% detected once. Source: normal lung tissue next to the tumor, taken at surgery. All receptors derive from a male donor with early-stage non-small cell lung cancer.

This clonotype was seen more than once but under ten times. Because the library targeted alpha chains, this beta chain is an off-target read whose size means little. The chain uses TRBV19 and TRBJ1-5; D remains ambiguous. Germline loops: CDR1 LNHDA, CDR2 SQIVND (reference sequence). This CDR3 has 14 amino acids. The V gene lost 3 bases and the J gene lost 7 bases, with 13 bases spanning the gap. CDR3 sequence (DNA): TGTGCCAGTAGTATTATACCACCCGGACAGCCCCAGCATTTT. It codes for CASSIIPPGQPQHF.

This clonotype is classed as medium-sized. This beta chain lies outside the target of a library built for alpha chains; its clone size means little. The V and J genes are TRBV11-3 and TRBJ2-3; D might be TRBD1 or TRBD2, each matching 5 bases. Trimming removed 1 base at V and 3 bases at J, with 8 bases between. Germline-derived CDR1 and CDR2 are SGHNT and YENEEA. The CDR3 sequence is 14 residues long. CDR3 sequence (DNA): TGTGCCAGCAGCTTAGCGGGGCAGACAGATACGCAGTATTTT. Protein sequence: CASSLAGQTDTQYF. The full variable domain, in which reference TRBV11-3 and TRBJ2-3 provide the parts outside the CDR3, is EAGVVQSPRYKIIEKKQPVAFWCNPISGHNTLYWYLQNLGQGPELLIRYENEEAVDDSQLPKDRFSAERLKGVDSTLKIQPAELGDSAVYLCASSLAGQTDTQYFGPGTRLTVL.

By its share, this clonotype is medium-sized. This beta chain came through as a stray read in a library set up for alpha chains, and its size says little. The CDR3 region has the DNA TGTGCCAGCAGTGAAAGCAGGGTCTACGAGCAGTACGTC. This codes for CASSESRVYEQYV. This chain links TRBV6-1 with TRBJ2-7; possible D gene TRBD1, 5 bases. Per the germline V gene, CDR1 is MNHNS and CDR2 is SASEGT. The CDR3 is 13 residues long. Trimming stripped 2 bases from V and 3 bases from J, with 8 bases between.

This clonotype appeared many times. The library was built for alpha chains, so this beta chain is an off-target read and its size means little. The chain uses TRBV6-6 and TRBJ1-4, with D possibly TRBD1 on 5 matching bases. Per the germline V gene, CDR1 is MNHNY and CDR2 is SVGAGI (reference sequence). Trimming cost V 5 bases and J 4 bases, with 17 bases left between them. The CDR3 covers 16 residues. This chain's CDR3 is CASSDGTPKNNEKLFF. The CDR3 DNA is TGTGCCAGCAGTGACGGGACCCCAAAGAATAATGAAAAACTGTTTTTT.

In this sample, this clonotype is medium-sized. This beta chain is an unintended read in a library built for alpha chains; its size means little. CDR3 nucleotide sequence: TGTGCCAGCAGCCCCGGAGGGGGGGCCGATACGCAGTATTTT. Translated: CASSPGGGADTQYF. This rearrangement joins TRBV2 to TRBJ2-3; tentative D call: TRBD2 (7 bases). The CDR3 loop spans 14 amino acids. Trimming removed 6 bases from V and 6 bases from J, with 16 bases in between. CDR1 is SNHLY, CDR2 FYNNEI, per germline.

Comments on this clonotype: For a library built for alpha chains, this beta chain is a stray read; little rests on its size. This sequence joins TRBV4-1 and TRBJ2-2, with D maybe TRBD1 (6 bases). The length of the CDR3 is 15 residues. Germline CDR1 and CDR2: MGHRA and YSYEKL. Deletions cut 0 bases from V and 4 bases from J, with 9 bases between. The CDR3 DNA is TGCGCCAGCAGCCAAGAAAGGACAGCCACCGGGGAGCTGTTTTTT. Encoded protein: CASSQERTATGELFF.

By share, this clonotype ranks as medium-sized. The library was built for alpha chains, so this beta chain is an off-target read and its size means little. The V and J genes are TRBV3-1 and TRBJ1-1, with 10 bases matching TRBD1. The V gene's germline CDR1 is LGHDT and CDR2 YNNKEL (reference sequence). CDR3 length: 17 residues. J lost 0 bases, V lost 4 bases, and 8 bases had no gene match. CDR3 region: CASSLRRDRGLNTEAFF. CDR3 nucleotide sequence: TGTGCCAGCAGCCTACGTCGAGACAGGGGGCTGAACACTGAAGCTTTCTTT.

The table lists this clonotype with many counts. This beta chain lies outside the target of a library built for alpha chains; its clone size means little. The rearrangement links TRBV9 to TRBJ1-3; D is ambiguous. Germline loops: CDR1 SGDLS, CDR2 YYNGEE. V was pared by 0 bases and J by 4 bases, with 8 bases between. The CDR3 runs to 14 residues. CDR3 DNA sequence: TGTGCCAGCAGCGTAGATGAGCCAGGAAACACCATATATTTT. Its translation: CASSVDEPGNTIYF.